Below, one T cell receptor (beta chain) is given with its context. In its sample, this clonotype was seen a few times. Its binding antigen is unknown. Base qualities were left out, and no much larger clone turns up one base away. A patient counted as having stable Graves' hyperthyroidism if no progression to ophthalmopathy occurred over 18 months of follow-up. Hyperthyroidism patients were aged 18 to 65 years and newly diagnosed, with disease duration of less than 2 months. Exclusion was applied to patients with uncontrolled infections, other autoimmune diseases, pregnancy or lactation. Clinical symptoms, serum thyroxine and TRAb, thyroid ultrasound, and orbital computed tomography formed the basis for the diagnoses. Ficoll-Paque density gradient centrifugation was used to isolate PBMCs from 9.5 to 10 ml of fresh peripheral blood. Total RNA was extracted with Trizol reagent, and quality was checked on an Agilent 2100 Bioanalyzer.

This entry belongs to a study of T cells in Graves' hyperthyroidism and ophthalmopathy (dated by TCRdb to about 2019). Turning to the overall study: Peripheral blood was collected at initial diagnosis, before any treatment. A discovery cohort of fewer than 110 patients, 43 with Graves' ophthalmopathy and 57 with stable Graves' hyperthyroidism, was used to find distinguishing TCR V-J signatures. Prospective prediction of ophthalmopathy was tested in an independent validation cohort of fewer than 20 hyperthyroidism patients and 15 to 17 patients who later progressed to ophthalmopathy. The 85 to 100 discovery patients were randomly split 7:3 into training and test sets. In more than five Graves' hyperthyroidism patients, the study also compared T-cell repertoires from thyroid tissue with T-cell repertoires from blood. Following sampling, methimazole starting at 30 mg daily was given to hyperthyroidism patients, and high-dose intravenous methylprednisolone was given to ophthalmopathy patients. The paper describes TCR Vbeta CDR3 sequencing of 120 to 150 peripheral blood samples, made up of under 50 ophthalmopathy patients, 70 to 75 hyperthyroidism patients and 17 progressor patients. The investigation overall reported the following: Sample size was not statistically predetermined, and blinding of investigators to group allocation was not performed. Ophthalmopathy was separated from stable hyperthyroidism by a 13 V-J signature model, with approximately 90% sensitivity and 81% to 83% specificity obtained in cross-validation and 80%/75% obtained in testing. In validation, the model predicted progression to ophthalmopathy a median of about 6 months before onset, with over 60% sensitivity and about 75% specificity. Most expanded thyroid clonotypes (frequency above 0.001) were also found in blood, which suggests that blood repertoires may mirror thyroid immune responses.

From the cysteine up to the phenylalanine, the CDR3 has a length of 17 residues. The read is trimmed to its CDR3 DNA, 51 bases read in frame from base 1. V lost 0 bases and J lost 0 bases; the stretch between them is 13 bases long. For CDR1 and CDR2, the germline V gene lists SGHVS and FNYEAQ. The TCR beta CDR3 regions were amplified from the RNA transcripts. The TCR CDR3 was subjected to a first round of RT-PCR using the HTBI primer set and the Qiagen OneStep RT-PCR kit. The libraries were constructed in a second round of multiplex PCR and then size-selected and purified. Sequencing of the libraries was done on an Illumina HiSeq2000 using paired-end 100 bp reads. The original pipeline was this. Raw data were processed with SOAPnuke, discarding reads with adapters, uncalled bases, mean Phred below 15, or no exact constant-primer or identifier match. COPE v1.2.5 was used to merge the high-quality paired reads, and each unique nucleotide sequence was defined as a clonotype. MiTCR v1.1 was used to align clonotypes to the IMGT TRBV, TRBD and TRBJ reference segments. Only V-J combinations with frequency above 0.0001, covering about 99% of repertoires, were analysed. The TCS score was defined as F50 (clonal expansion) divided by E x V (chaos), with BLOSUM62-based TCRdist calculated between CDR3 peptides within each V-J. Welch's t-statistics and random forest reduced around 510 V-J features to 13, which were used in a naive Bayes classifier (R e1071). TCRdb reran the public reads through fastp at Q25 and MiXCR, keeping productive beta chains. Each CDR3 protein appears once, grouped with its most common genes and DNA. The V and J calls follow TCRdb's processing rather than the paper's. A total of about 210,000 distinct CDR3 sequences appear in this sample, roughly 17% of them only once. The ten largest make up under 65% of the sample.

The chain was built from TRBV7-6 and TRBJ2-3; the D gene is perhaps TRBD1 or TRBD2, each of them matching over 5 bases. The sequencing sample was made of blood. The source of this sequence is a man aged 45-65 years with Graves' hyperthyroidism. The nucleotide sequence reads as follows: TGTGCCAGCAGCTTAGCGTGGCAGGGAGCTAGCACAGATACGCAGTATTTT. It is translated as CASSLAWQGASTDTQYF.